This section outlines one T cell receptor beta chain sequence together with its context. Antigen unknown. The gene symbols are mouse symbols. The missing CDR3 end, 4 residues past where the read stops, is filled in from the germline J gene. Other DNA sequences in the same sample also yield this CDR3. This specimen belongs to a study of CD8+ T cells in alopecia areata. Study in general: Donors of skin were C3H/HeJ mice aged about 6-12 months with spontaneous alopecia, and recipients were approximately 7-10-week-old female C3H/HeJ mice. Study observations and caveats: Sharing of TCRs across patients appeared less clear than in mice, possibly for HLA-related reasons. Normal scalp showed lower clonality than lesional scalp, especially alopecia totalis/universalis.

The CDR3 is 16 residues long. Germline V gene sequence: CDR1 NSHNY, CDR2 SYGAGN. RNA was isolated and reverse transcribed to cDNA, the sequencing template. The assay was immunoSEQ multiplex PCR, and TCRdb's table has in-frame clones only and misses some. This sample shows 200,000 to 300,000 clones and no singletons; 0.9% to 1.5% rests with the ten largest. It was with CD4, CD8alpha, NKG2D, NKG2ACE and other markers that pooled cutaneous lymph node cells were sorted. Sequencing was done on a sample of CD4+ T cells sorted from a lymph node. This receptor was taken from a C3H/HeJ mouse with alopecia areata. Mouse MHC haplotype: H2-k. V usage is TRBV13-1 and J usage is TRBJ2-5; TRBD1 matches 11 bases. CDR3: CASSDARTGGRDTQYF. The CDR3 DNA, read in part, is TGTGCCAGCAGTGATGCCCGGACAGGGGGCAGGGAC.